The clone carrying this T cell receptor (beta chain) was seen more than once but under ten times. Its antigen is as yet unknown. A sample-barcoded 5' primer and a J-beta primer mix were used in a second PCR of roughly 6 to 11 cycles. No fewer than 3 million CDR3-containing paired-end reads came from each sample. MiXCR was run by TCRdb on the 5' RACE reads, yielding one entry per CDR3 protein. In the table there are about 670,000 distinct CDR3 sequences, about 43% of which are singletons. The V gene lost 4 bases and the J gene lost 9 bases, with 12 bases spanning the gap. This CDR3 is built from 12 residues. The sample belongs to a study of blood T cells in healthy people across ages. The overall study: Using template switching, researchers captured about one barcoded beta molecule for each two T cells. Overall study results and limits: Diversity estimates from one million T cells were considered underestimates.

The authors drew 8.5 to 10 milliliters of peripheral blood from each donor. This rearrangement joins TRBV12-3 or TRBV12-4 to TRBJ1-2; D possibly corresponds to TRBD1 (6 bases). This sequence was found in a man of 80 years or more in good health. Material: blood. The CDR3 coding sequence is TGTGCCAGCAGTTCGCGGACAGTCAGCTACACCTTC. It is translated as CASSSRTVSYTF.